This entry is about one TCR beta chain. What it binds is unknown. The CDR3 runs to 14 residues. Germline V lookup: CDR1 ENHRY, CDR2 SYGVKD. V lost 6 bases to trimming and J lost 4 bases, with 14 bases between them. Libraries were prepared by immunoSEQ multiplex PCR; TCRdb keeps only in-frame clonotypes and omits some of them. The table has 25,000 to 30,000 clones, approximately 85% seen once. The sample is drawn from a study of lymphopenia after photon versus proton radiotherapy. Study conclusions and caveats: Authors raise, but do not show, better survival with proton therapy. Relative stability marked proton patients; photon patients lost diversity and naive cells. Post-nadir TCR diversity decline inversely tracked overall survival among those who died. After the lymphocyte nadir, photon-treated repertoires showed oligoclonal expansion, especially of CD8+ Temra cells.

The rearrangement uses TRBV10-3 and TRBJ2-3; D is unclear. This clonotype was sampled from a man aged 50 or older with gastric cancer. Here the sequenced sample was peripheral blood, taken from a patient treated with photon-based radiotherapy. CDR3 sequence: CAISLGLGSDTQYF. Written as DNA, the CDR3 is TGTGCCATCAGCCTGGGGTTGGGGTCAGATACGCAGTATTTT.